The subject of this entry is one T cell receptor beta chain. Its antigen is not yet known. Qualities for individual bases were not recorded, and no much larger clone is one base off. From the cysteine up to the phenylalanine, the CDR3 has a length of 13 residues. The entry retains the CDR3 DNA only, 39 bases that are in frame from base 1. CDR1 LNHDA and CDR2 SQIVND are derived from the germline V gene (reference sequence). V is reduced by 4 bases and J by 5 bases, leaving a spacing of 11 bases between them. Collaborating institutions collected whole blood in K2EDTA tubes following their own protocols. For TCRbeta analysis, collaborator samples were shipped as frozen whole blood, as isolated PBMCs, or as DNA extracted from either sample type. TCRbeta CDR3 regions were amplified from genomic DNA using the immunoSEQ Assay, a bias-controlled multiplex PCR. Processing in the source paper ran as follows. The number of nucleated cells in each sample was estimated by amplification of reference gene primers within the assay. To quantify the absolute abundance of each unique TCRbeta CDR3 rearrangement, sequence reads were collapsed and filtered. For each sample, productive Simpson clonality was calculated by taking the square root of Simpson's diversity index across productive rearrangements. TCRdb limited this immuneACCESS table to in-frame rearrangements with V and J called. A share of clones is missing; checked studies link under half to unresolved V genes, and the rest is unexplained. The D gene and trimming were derived from the DNA, and the V and J assignments and clone size from that table. For this sample there are around 85,000 clones; about 82% appear just once. The leading ten clones occupy 8% of the sample.

This sample stems from a study of blood T cell repertoires in COVID-19 (dated by TCRdb to the early 2020s). A note on the overall study: Collaborator samples came from the United States, Italy and Spain and covered acute and convalescent phases of COVID-19. The material from the prospective study consisted of cDNA or gDNA derived from T cells, B-cell-depleted T cells, or PBMCs. The dataset comprised deeply sampled blood TCRbeta repertoires from subjects exposed to, actively infected with, or recovered from COVID-19. A freely available public database, intended as a resource for researchers studying the immune response to SARS-CoV-2, is where the repertoires were released. Samples were obtained from the ongoing ImmuneRACE study (first 160 participants) and from some 1,300 subjects provided by 6 global collaborators. Sample metadata almost always included a de-identified subject ID, COVID-19 status, age in years and sex. Where HLA class I and class II types were available, the types were taken from metadata supplied by the sample provider, not from assay-based typing.

What the authors observed across the whole study: Clinical and demographic metadata were provided uncurated, with the amount varying by source and participant.

The sequence links TRBV19 to TRBJ1-1; D gene: possibly TRBD1, on 5 matching bases. The sample consisted of peripheral blood. This clonotype originated in a man aged 50 or older with active COVID-19. The DNA sequence is as follows: TGTGCCAGTAGTAGGGACTGGAGGACTGAAGCTTTCTTT. Its translation reads: CASSRDWRTEAFF.